What follows describes a single TCR beta chain. The antigen is not known. Treatment in this sample: roughly 20 received Ad26.COV2.S at low or high dose, single or two shots; roughly 5 received placebo; per-sample allocation not given. Vaccine and placebo recipients were sampled on day 63 after the first injection. Only in-frame clones appear in the TCRdb table, and some are missing; sequencing was by immunoSEQ multiplex PCR. The table records approximately 480,000 clones, approximately 90% of them present only once. V lost 0 bases, J lost 13 bases, and 14 bases lay in between. The germline CDR1 and CDR2 sequences are SGHNT and YYREEE (reference sequence). The CDR3 extends over 13 amino acids. The data belong to a study of Ad26.COV2.S vaccination and SARS-CoV-2 variants. Findings and caveats of the study: Post-vaccination breadth of spike-specific CD8+ and CD4+ T cell responses was reportedly substantial. Non-spike TCR breadth was similar in vaccine and placebo recipients.

The source is a person between 18 and 59 years old who received the Ad26.COV2.S COVID-19 vaccine or a placebo. This specimen consisted of peripheral blood, obtained in a trial of Ad26.COV2.S vaccine versus placebo. V and J are TRBV5-4 and TRBJ2-1; D gene uncertain. The CDR3 DNA reads as TGTGCCAGCAGCTTGGCATTTGGTGACTTACAGTTCTTC. It codes for CASSLAFGDLQFF.